These 16 T cell receptor beta chains share one sample of origin, sequenced in a study of PD-1 blockade in classical Hodgkin lymphoma. Sequenced by immunoSEQ multiplex PCR; TCRdb stores in-frame clones only, minus some. The profile shows around 100,000 clones, around nine tenths of them singletons. With no exception, relapse followed autologous stem cell transplantation in all patients, and brentuximab vedotin exposure varied. This sample comprised peripheral blood mononuclear cells (PBMCs), obtained before the second cycle of nivolumab. The receptors were sampled from a human donor with classical Hodgkin lymphoma.

This clone was counted a single time. V usage is TRBV2 and J usage is TRBJ2-2; D uncertain. Germline-derived CDR1 and CDR2 are SNHLY and FYNNEI. This CDR3 comprises 15 residues. V lost 5 bases and J 4 bases, leaving 14 bases between the germline ends. The CDR3 sequence: CASSFSPGSTGELFF. CDR3 DNA: TGTGCCAGCAGTTTCTCCCCCGGAAGCACCGGGGAGCTGTTTTTT.

The V and J genes are TRBV6-4 and TRBJ2-3; TRBD1 matches 9 bases. CDR3 length: 14 residues. Germline V gene lookup returns CDR1 MRHNA and CDR2 SNTAGT. V gave up 6 bases and J gave up 4 bases; unmatched junction bases: 5. CDR3 DNA sequence: TGTGCCAGCAGAGGACAGGGGTGGGCAGATACGCAGTATTTT. Protein sequence: CASRGQGWADTQYF.

The chain is built from TRBV9 and TRBJ1-4; 7 nucleotides line up with TRBD1. Trimming cost V 3 bases and J 7 bases; bases outside gene matches: 6. The CDR3 has 14 amino acids. Germline lookup yields CDR1 SGDLS and CDR2 YYNGEE. CDR3: CASSAGQAVEKLFF. The CDR3 nucleotides read TGTGCCAGCAGCGCTGGACAGGCAGTTGAAAAACTGTTTTTT.

The rearrangement uses TRBV6-4 and TRBJ1-4; tentative D call: TRBD1 (6 bases). The CDR3 has 14 amino acids. The germline V gene encodes CDR1 MRHNA and CDR2 SNTAGT. Trimming removed 5 bases from V and 4 bases from J, with 11 bases in between. The CDR3 loop is CASSPGANNEKLFF. In DNA, the CDR3 is TGTGCCAGCAGTCCAGGGGCGAATAATGAAAAACTGTTTTTT.

In the case of this clone: The germline gene is not matched at one end of the junction; a read error may be the cause. At the DNA level, this CDR3 is encoded by other sequences in the same sample as well. The chain joins TRBV5-1 to TRBJ2-7, with D perhaps matching TRBD1 (5 bases). Germline V lookup: CDR1 SGHRS, CDR2 YFSETQ. CDR3 length: 15 amino acids. The CDR3 coding sequence is TGCGCCAGCAGCTTAAGACAGATATTCTCCTACGAACAGTACTTC. Protein sequence: CASSLRQIFSYEQYF.

The chain couples TRBV7-2 to TRBJ2-1, with 8 bases fitting TRBD2. Per the germline V gene, CDR1 is SGHTA and CDR2 is FQGNSA. The length of the CDR3 is 17 residues. J lost 2 bases, V lost 1 base, and 7 bases had no gene match. The CDR3 bases are TGTGCCAGCAGCTTAGTCCCCAGCGGGGGAACCTACAATGAGCAGTTCTTC. This translates into CASSLVPSGGTYNEQFF. Looking up the rest from reference TRBV7-2 and TRBJ2-1 gives the full variable domain: GAGVSQSPSNKVTEKGKDVELRCDPISGHTALYWYRQSLGQGLEFLIYFQGNSAPDKSGLPSDRFSAERTGGSVSTLTIQRTQQEDSAVYLCASSLVPSGGTYNEQFFGPGTRLTVL.

V is TRBV6-5 and J is TRBJ1-1; the D is unclear. V lost 7 bases and J 0 bases, leaving 12 bases between the germline ends. The length of the CDR3 is 14 residues. Germline V gene sequence: CDR1 MNHEY, CDR2 SVGAGI. CDR3 sequence: CASKRLRMNTEAFF. Here the CDR3 DNA reads TGTGCCAGCAAACGGTTAAGGATGAACACTGAAGCTTTCTTT.

The chain has TRBV7-2 and TRBJ1-6, with D hard to call. Trimming stripped 3 bases from V and 9 bases from J, with 12 bases between. The germline gives CDR1 SGHTA, CDR2 FQGNSA. The CDR3 has 14 residues. CDR3 DNA sequence: TGTGCCAGCAGCTTTGGGCAGAGCATTTCACCCCTCCACTTT. Residues: CASSFGQSISPLHF. Drawing the rest from reference TRBV7-2 and TRBJ1-6, the complete variable domain is GAGVSQSPSNKVTEKGKDVELRCDPISGHTALYWYRQSLGQGLEFLIYFQGNSAPDKSGLPSDRFSAERTGGSVSTLTIQRTQQEDSAVYLCASSFGQSISPLHFGNGTRLTVT.

The rearrangement joins TRBV7-2 to TRBJ2-1, with TRBD1 as a possible D gene (5 bases). Looked up from germline, CDR1 is SGHTA and CDR2 is FQGNSA. The CDR3 length is 15 residues. Trimming took off 1 base at V and 8 bases at J, with 15 bases between the two ends. The chain's CDR3 is CASSLDQGIGYEQFF. The CDR3 region has the DNA TGTGCCAGCAGCTTAGACCAGGGTATAGGATATGAGCAGTTCTTC.

This chain joins TRBV27 and TRBJ2-2, with D uncertain. Germline V gene sequence: CDR1 MNHEY, CDR2 SMNVEV (reference sequence). CDR3 length: 10 residues. The V and J ends lost 6 bases and 7 bases respectively, with 3 bases between them. The CDR3 sequence is CASRDGELFF. The CDR3 coding sequence is TGTGCCAGCAGAGACGGGGAGCTGTTTTTT.

This clone appeared a single time. The chain carries TRBV27 and TRBJ1-3; 9 bases match TRBD1. J lost 4 bases, V lost 6 bases, and 7 bases had no gene match. This CDR3 has 15 residues. Germline V gene data show CDR1 as MNHEY and CDR2 as SMNVEV (reference sequence). The CDR3 DNA sequence: TGTGCCAGCAGCCCGGACAGGGGTGTAGGAAACACCATATATTTT. It encodes CASSPDRGVGNTIYF.

J is TRBJ2-3 and V is TRBV15; TRBD2 aligns across 8 bases. CDR3 length equals 16 residues. The germline gives CDR1 LNHNV, CDR2 YYDKDF (reference sequence). Trimming at V came to 6 bases and at J to 4 bases, leaving 12 bases not matched to a gene. CDR3 in amino acids: CATRSFLAGGADTQYF. The CDR3 DNA sequence: TGTGCCACCAGGTCATTTCTGGCGGGGGGAGCAGATACGCAGTATTTT.

The rearrangement links TRBV9 to TRBJ2-2; D gene unclear. The CDR3 extends over 15 amino acids. The V end lost 0 bases, the J end lost 0 bases, and 6 bases lay between the germline ends. Germline loops: CDR1 SGDLS, CDR2 YYNGEE. The CDR3 region has the DNA TGTGCCAGCAGCGTAGGAACAACGAACACCGGGGAGCTGTTTTTT. It encodes CASSVGTTNTGELFF.

The chain has TRBV30 and TRBJ1-3, with D uncertain. The CDR3 extends over 14 amino acids. Between the trimmed V and J ends, which lost 0 bases and 8 bases, there was a span of 14 bases. Germline values: CDR1 GTSNPN, CDR2 SVGIG (reference sequence). As DNA, the CDR3 is TGTGCCTGGAGTGTGGGCCAGGCCACCGACACCATATATTTT. This sequence encodes CAWSVGQATDTIYF.

This chain's CDR3 is CASSLGGVVDSNQPQHF. The CDR3 nucleotides are TGTGCCAGCAGCTTAGGGGGAGTGGTAGATAGCAATCAGCCCCAGCATTTT. The rearrangement joins TRBV7-6 to TRBJ1-5, with D uncertain. The V end was cut by 1 base, the J end by 0 bases, with 13 bases between. The CDR3 is made up of 17 amino acids. The germline V gene has CDR1 SGHVS and CDR2 FNYEAQ.

The J gene is TRBJ1-2, the V gene TRBV27, with D possibly being TRBD1 (5 bases). This CDR3 has 13 amino acids. The V gene's germline CDR1 is MNHEY and CDR2 SMNVEV (reference sequence). The V and J ends lost 5 bases and 2 bases respectively, with 9 bases between them. CDR3: CASSDSTNYGYTF. In DNA form, the CDR3 reads TGTGCCAGCAGTGACAGTACAAACTATGGCTACACCTTC.